A single sample gave rise to the 30 T cell receptor beta chains below, sequenced in a study of technical replicates of blood from several donors. Profiling relied on immunoSEQ multiplex PCR, and the TCRdb table lists in-frame clones only, not all of them. The sample holds 50,000 to 60,000 clones, roughly nine tenths seen once. Specimen: PBMCs. The receptor set was obtained from a human donor in good health. Some clones in this sample may be carry-over from other donors' samples.

The chain has TRBV9 and TRBJ2-1; 13 nucleotides match TRBD2. The CDR3 runs to 16 residues. Germline-derived CDR1 and CDR2 are SGDLS and YYNGEE. V lost 2 bases to trimming and J lost 8 bases; unmatched junction nucleotides: 7. This CDR3 reads CASSVPWTSGSYEQFF. For the CDR3, the DNA is TGTGCCAGCAGCGTTCCGTGGACTAGCGGGAGCTATGAGCAGTTCTTC.

The chain combines TRBV28 with TRBJ1-2; 7 bases are a match to TRBD1. Germline lookup yields CDR1 MDHEN and CDR2 SYDVKM. Germline trimming cut 6 bases from V and 2 bases from J; bases unmatched to any gene: 3. The CDR3 has 13 residues. The DNA for the CDR3 is TGTGCCAGCAGCCAACAGGGGAACTATGGCTACACCTTC. This codes for CASSQQGNYGYTF.

The V call is TRBV19, the J call TRBJ2-7; tentative D call: TRBD2 (5 bases). Trimming pared 3 bases from V and 3 bases from J, leaving 18 bases between. Germline CDR1 is LNHDA and CDR2 is SQIVND (reference sequence). The length of the CDR3 is 16 residues. The CDR3 DNA reads TGTGCCAGTAGTATCTCATCGGGTCGACGGGGCTACGAGCAGTACTTC. It codes for CASSISSGRRGYEQYF.

This clone was detected only a few times. V gene TRBV7-8 combines with J gene TRBJ2-7, with 11 bases fitting TRBD1. The CDR3 has 19 residues. Germline lookup yields CDR1 SGHVS and CDR2 FQNEAQ. After removal of 2 bases from V and 5 bases from J, the junction contained 17 bases not matched to a gene. The CDR3 protein is CASSLYPIGQGALRDEQYF. CDR3 sequence (DNA): TGTGCCAGCAGCTTATACCCAATCGGACAGGGGGCGCTGAGGGACGAGCAGTACTTC.

The V gene is TRBV15, the J gene TRBJ2-3, with a possible D match to TRBD2 (8 bases). There are 19 residues in the CDR3. V lost 1 base, J lost 4 bases, and 24 bases lay in between. From germline, CDR1 is LNHNV and CDR2 YYDKDF (reference sequence). This CDR3 reads CATSRVRGRGLAHPDTQYF. In nucleotides, the CDR3 is TGTGCCACCAGCAGAGTCAGGGGGAGAGGACTAGCCCACCCAGATACGCAGTATTTT.

This chain uses TRBV9 with TRBJ2-5; TRBD2 matches 8 bases. V lost 1 base to trimming and J lost 5 bases; unmatched junction nucleotides: 13. Germline V gene data show CDR1 as SGDLS and CDR2 as YYNGEE. This CDR3 spans 17 amino acids. Here the CDR3 reads CASSVTSSGGMWETQYF. CDR3 coding DNA: TGTGCCAGCAGCGTAACCTCAAGCGGGGGCATGTGGGAGACCCAGTACTTC. Looking up the rest from reference TRBV9 and TRBJ2-5 gives the full variable domain: DSGVTQTPKHLITATGQRVTLRCSPRSGDLSVYWYQQSLDQGLQFLIQYYNGEERAKGNILERFSAQQFPDLHSELNLSSLELGDSALYFCASSVTSSGGMWETQYFGPGTRLLVL.

The chain combines TRBV7-9 with TRBJ1-6, with 7 bases identical to TRBD1. CDR1 is SEHNR and CDR2 is FQNEAQ in the germline V gene (reference sequence). V lost 5 bases to trimming and J lost 6 bases; unmatched junction nucleotides: 4. The CDR3 contains 14 residues. The DNA of the CDR3 is TGTGCCAGCAGCCCCGGGACAGCTAATTCACCCCTCCACTTT. Amino acids: CASSPGTANSPLHF.

V is TRBV4-1 and J is TRBJ1-2; tentative D call: TRBD1 (5 bases). Trimming took off 4 bases at V and 3 bases at J, with 21 bases between the two ends. This CDR3 comprises 17 residues. Germline V gene lookup returns CDR1 MGHRA and CDR2 YSYEKL. The CDR3 reads CASSRLRGASGDYGYTF. CDR3 coding DNA: TGCGCCAGCAGCCGGCTCCGAGGGGCCAGCGGGGACTATGGCTACACCTTC.

This clone was counted only a few times. The chain combines TRBV7-6 with TRBJ2-1; 7 nucleotides agree with TRBD1. V lost 4 bases to trimming and J lost 6 bases; unmatched junction nucleotides: 9. Germline CDR1 reads SGHVS; CDR2 reads FNYEAQ. The CDR3 has 15 amino acids. As DNA, the CDR3 is TGTGCCAGCAGCTCAAGACAGGGCAGGGGCAATGAGCAGTTCTTC. Amino acid sequence: CASSSRQGRGNEQFF.

The CDR3 DNA reads as TGTGCCAGCAGCTTGACGAGGCATAACGAGCAGTACTTC. It encodes CASSLTRHNEQYF. The gene calls are TRBV5-6 and TRBJ2-7, with D unclear. The CDR3 totals 13 residues. Germline lookup yields CDR1 SGHDT and CDR2 YYEEEE. V was trimmed by 1 base and J by 5 bases, leaving 10 bases between them.

This clone has just one count. This chain links TRBV19 with TRBJ2-3, with 9 bases lining up with TRBD2. The CDR3 runs 16 residues. The germline CDR1 and CDR2 sequences are LNHDA and SQIVND (reference sequence). J was trimmed by 1 base and V by 2 bases; bases with no gene match: 4. DNA of the CDR3: TGTGCCAGTAGTATAAAGCGGGGGGTCGGCACAGATACGCAGTATTTT. Residues: CASSIKRGVGTDTQYF. Using reference TRBV19 and TRBJ2-3 for the parts outside the CDR3, the full variable domain is DGGITQSPKYLFRKEGQNVTLSCEQNLNHDAMYWYRQDPGQGLRLIYYSQIVNDFQKGDIAEGYSVSREKKESFPLTVTSAQKNPTAFYLCASSIKRGVGTDTQYFGPGTRLTVL.

The chain uses TRBV7-8 and TRBJ1-1, with D possibly matching TRBD1 (5 bases). This CDR3 is built from 14 residues. Trimming stripped 5 bases from V and 5 bases from J, with 15 bases between. Germline loops: CDR1 SGHVS, CDR2 FQNEAQ. The CDR3 nucleotides read TGTGCCAGCAGCCCCCACGGGGGTTGGACTGAAGCTTTCTTT. It encodes CASSPHGGWTEAFF. The full variable domain, in which reference TRBV7-8 and TRBJ1-1 provide the parts outside the CDR3, is GAGVSQSPRYKVAKRGQDVALRCDPISGHVSLFWYQQALGQGPEFLTYFQNEAQLDKSGLPSDRFFAERPEGSVSTLKIQRTQQEDSAVYLCASSPHGGWTEAFFGQGTRLTVV.

This chain links TRBV7-9 with TRBJ1-2; 7 positions match TRBD1. The CDR3 totals 15 residues. Losses at the gene ends were 5 bases for V and 4 bases for J; bases not matched to a gene: 10. Germline CDR1 SEHNR, CDR2 FQNEAQ (reference sequence). In DNA, the CDR3 is TGTGCCAGCAGCCGCGGGACAGCCTCCCTCTATGGCTACACCTTC. This gives the protein CASSRGTASLYGYTF.

This rearrangement joins TRBV4-3 to TRBJ2-5; 9 positions match TRBD2. The CDR3 has 17 residues. CDR1 and CDR2 (germline): LGHNA, YSLEER. Trimming took 0 bases from V and 5 from J; bases not matched to a gene: 10. The CDR3 DNA is TGCGCCAGCAGCCAAGATAGGCCTAGCGGGAAGGGGGAGACCCAGTACTTC. It codes for CASSQDRPSGKGETQYF.

This chain joins TRBV6-6 and TRBJ2-5; 9 bases map to TRBD2. The trim removed 0 bases at V and 4 bases at J, leaving 6 bases unmatched. The V gene's germline CDR1 is MNHNY and CDR2 SVGAGI (reference sequence). This CDR3 region has 16 residues. The CDR3 DNA sequence: TGTGCCAGCAGTTACTCGAGGCCTAGCGGGGTAGAGACCCAGTACTTC. Its protein product is CASSYSRPSGVETQYF.

V gene TRBV5-4 combines with J gene TRBJ2-3; D might be TRBD1 (5 bases). This CDR3 has 15 residues. In germline, CDR1 is SGHNT, CDR2 YYREEE (reference sequence). Trimming removed 4 bases from V and 1 base from J, with 13 bases in between. The CDR3 protein is CASSARFRGTDTQYF. For the CDR3, the DNA is TGTGCCAGCAGCGCCCGTTTCAGGGGCACAGATACGCAGTATTTT.

The chain combines TRBV28 with TRBJ1-5; tentative D call: TRBD1 (5 bases). V lost 6 bases and J lost 5, with 11 bases in between. CDR1 and CDR2 (germline): MDHEN, SYDVKM. This CDR3 comprises 13 residues. The CDR3 coding sequence is TGTGCCAGCAGATCGGACATCTATCAGCCCCAGCATTTT. It translates to CASRSDIYQPQHF.

V gene TRBV2 combines with J gene TRBJ2-4; D ambiguous. V lost 8 bases and J 2 bases, leaving 10 bases between the germline ends. The CDR3 is 13 amino acids. Germline V CDR1 and CDR2: SNHLY, FYNNEI. The CDR3 DNA reads as TGTGCCAGCCGAGGTTATTCCAAAAACATTCAGTACTTC. Amino acid sequence: CASRGYSKNIQYF.

The chain is built from TRBV5-1 and TRBJ2-3; TRBD1 matches 10 bases. The CDR3 runs to 15 residues. The V gene's germline CDR1 is SGHRS and CDR2 YFSETQ. V gave up 4 bases and J gave up 3 bases; unmatched junction bases: 5. CDR3: CASSVDRGLTDTQYF. The DNA for the CDR3 is TGCGCCAGCAGCGTCGACAGGGGGCTGACAGATACGCAGTATTTT.

Of note for this clone: One end of the junction varies from germline; a read error may be responsible. The chain is built from TRBV2 and TRBJ2-1, with D perhaps matching TRBD1 (7 bases). There are 14 residues in the CDR3. Germline-derived CDR1 and CDR2 are SNHLY and FYNNEI. This chain's CDR3 is CASSEGGAGNEQFF. The CDR3 DNA sequence: TGTGCCAGCAGCGAAGGGGGCGCGGGAAATGAGCAGTTCTTC.

The chain is built from TRBV7-2 and TRBJ1-1; 9 bases agree with TRBD1. Germline lookup yields CDR1 SGHTA and CDR2 FQGNSA. Trimming at V came to 4 bases and at J to 5 bases, leaving 5 bases not matched to a gene. The CDR3 extends over 14 amino acids. The CDR3 region is CASSYRGRETEAFF. The CDR3 DNA reads TGTGCCAGCAGCTACAGGGGGCGGGAAACTGAAGCTTTCTTT.

The rearrangement uses TRBV19 and TRBJ2-5; tentatively, D is TRBD2 (5 bases). Trimming took off 7 bases at V and 5 bases at J, with 23 bases between the two ends. The CDR3 has 16 residues. The germline CDR1 and CDR2 sequences are LNHDA and SQIVND (reference sequence). The CDR3 DNA is TGTGCCAGTACTTCCTTCCGGGTAGGTTCGGGGGAGACCCAGTACTTC. Residues: CASTSFRVGSGETQYF.

V is TRBV10-1 and J is TRBJ2-7; perhaps TRBD2 as D (7 bases). The CDR3 totals 15 residues. V dropped 0 bases and J dropped 4 bases, with 13 bases sitting between them. Germline CDR1 WNHNN, CDR2 SYGVQD (reference sequence). CDR3 DNA sequence: TGCGCCAGCAGTGAGTCAATAGGGGGGGCATACGAGCAGTACTTC. Translation: CASSESIGGAYEQYF.

This chain joins TRBV25-1 and TRBJ2-7; D uncertain. This CDR3 has 11 amino acids. Germline V gives CDR1 MGHDK, CDR2 SYGVNS. Trimming removed 8 bases at V and 3 bases at J, with 8 bases between. CDR3 coding DNA: TGTGCCAGCTCCCTCCTCTACGAGCAGTACTTC. As protein: CASSLLYEQYF.

This chain uses TRBV19 with TRBJ2-5; 9 positions agree with TRBD1. The CDR3 is 13 amino acids. The germline gives CDR1 LNHDA, CDR2 SQIVND (reference sequence). V gave up 7 bases and J gave up 5 bases; unmatched junction bases: 5. The CDR3 nucleotides read TGTGCCAGTACCGACAGGGGGAGGGAGACCCAGTACTTC. Translation: CASTDRGRETQYF.

This chain links TRBV6-1 with TRBJ2-7, with 10 bases lining up with TRBD2. This CDR3 spans 13 amino acids. The J segment lost 3 bases and the V segment lost 5 bases, leaving 1 base of the junction unmatched. Germline V lookup: CDR1 MNHNS, CDR2 SASEGT. The CDR3 protein is CASSQRGGYEQYF. The CDR3 region has the DNA TGTGCCAGCAGTCAGCGGGGGGGCTACGAGCAGTACTTC.

V usage is TRBV5-4 and J usage is TRBJ2-3; 7 bases align to TRBD1. The V gene end was trimmed by 2 bases and the J gene end by 3 bases; junction bases not matched to a gene: 0. The CDR3 extends over 13 amino acids. Per germline, CDR1 SGHNT and CDR2 YYREEE (reference sequence). CDR3 sequence: CASSLQGTDTQYF. Written as DNA, the CDR3 is TGTGCCAGCAGCTTACAGGGGACAGATACGCAGTATTTT.

The chain employs TRBV5-4 and TRBJ2-3; 9 bases fit TRBD2. The germline gives CDR1 SGHNT, CDR2 YYREEE (reference sequence). V was clipped by 1 base and J by 1 base; unmatched bases: 13. The CDR3 covers 19 residues. The CDR3 DNA reads TGTGCCAGCAGCTTGATAGGTAGCGGGGGCCGAGAACGCACAGATACGCAGTATTTT. Translation: CASSLIGSGGRERTDTQYF.

V gene TRBV14 combines with J gene TRBJ2-1; D might be TRBD2 (5 bases). CDR3 length: 14 residues. V was trimmed by 3 bases and J by 15 bases, leaving 21 bases between them. Germline CDR1 is SGHDN and CDR2 is FVKESK. The CDR3 DNA is TGTGCCAGCAGCCAGACTATTAGACAACACCTCTCGTTCTTC. Its protein is CASSQTIRQHLSFF.

V and J are TRBV18 and TRBJ1-2; 9 bases align to TRBD1. The CDR3 sequence is 15 residues long. Germline loops: CDR1 KGHSH, CDR2 LQKENI. Trimming took 6 bases from V and 2 from J; bases not matched to a gene: 7. The CDR3 region has the DNA TGTGCCAGCTCTCCGAGTACAGGGGGCAACTATGGCTACACCTTC. Its protein product is CASSPSTGGNYGYTF.